This entry lists 31 T cell receptor beta chains sequenced from one sample in a study of post-analysis software for immune sequencing data. No antigen is known for these receptors. General study results and limits: Elevated frequency relative to controls characterized several TRBV segments in patients, TRBV5-6, TRBV5-1 and TRBV20-1 among them.

Every TCR beta cDNA library bore unique molecular identifiers. MiXCR, applied by TCRdb to the PCR reads, yields one record per CDR3 protein. The sample records around 700,000 distinct CDR3 sequences, approximately 60% being singletons. Sequenced material: blood. All receptors come from a girl aged 2-10 years with multiple sclerosis.

The chain couples TRBV4-1 to TRBJ1-1; weak D call: TRBD1 (5 bases). Trimming took 0 bases from V and 1 from J, leaving 12 bases between them. Germline V lookup: CDR1 MGHRA, CDR2 YSYEKL. The length of the CDR3 is 16 residues. CDR3 sequence: CASSQDLVGGNTEAFF. CDR3 nucleotide sequence: TGCGCCAGCAGCCAAGATCTTGTGGGGGGGAACACTGAAGCTTTCTTT.

This chain links TRBV7-9 with TRBJ2-3; tentatively, D is TRBD1 or TRBD2 (5 bases each). The CDR3 contains 14 residues. In germline, CDR1 is SEHNR, CDR2 FQNEAQ (reference sequence). V shed 3 bases and J shed 6 bases, with 13 bases lying between them. CDR3: CASSLGTVADTQYF. The CDR3 coding sequence is TGTGCCAGCAGCTTGGGGACCGTGGCTGATACGCAGTATTTT.

The chain carries TRBV6-6 and TRBJ2-3; TRBD1 matches at 7 bases. The CDR3 extends over 16 amino acids. Per the germline V gene, CDR1 is MNHNY and CDR2 is SVGAGI (reference sequence). V shed 7 bases and J 1 base; nucleotides not matched to a gene: 11. CDR3 DNA sequence: TGTGCCAGCACCGACAGGGTTGGTTGGGGCACAGATACGCAGTATTTT. Protein sequence: CASTDRVGWGTDTQYF.

The V and J genes are TRBV10-3 and TRBJ1-4; 10 nucleotides agree with TRBD1. V was pared by 4 bases and J by 8 bases, with 4 bases of the junction left unmatched. The CDR3 length is 14 residues. Germline CDR1 ENHRY, CDR2 SYGVKD. CDR3 bases: TGTGCCATCAGTGCCGGGACAGGGGAAGAAAAACTGTTTTTT. Protein: CAISAGTGEEKLFF.

The count of this clonotype is one. The chain is built from TRBV29-1 and TRBJ1-2; D is possibly TRBD1 (5 bases). V was cut by 1 base and J by 8 bases, with 20 bases left in between. The CDR3 sequence is 15 residues long. The germline CDR1 and CDR2 sequences are SQVTM and ANQGSEA. CDR3 DNA: TGCAGCGTTGAAGGGGGATTCGGGACGGGGGAAGGCTACACCTTC. This sequence encodes CSVEGGFGTGEGYTF.

This clonotype was counted between two and nine times. CDR3 nucleotide sequence: TGCGCCAGCAGCTTGGGTGTGTCGCTTGGCGAGCAGTACTTC. Translating gives CASSLGVSLGEQYF. The V call is TRBV5-1, the J call TRBJ2-7; D is unclear. CDR1 is SGHRS, CDR2 YFSETQ, per germline. V was clipped by 0 bases and J by 6 bases, with 13 bases between them. CDR3 length: 14 residues. The full variable domain, rest sourced from reference TRBV5-1 and TRBJ2-7, is KAGVTQTPRYLIKTRGQQVTLSCSPISGHRSVSWYQQTPGQGLQFLFEYFSETQRNKGNFPGRFSGRQFSNSRSEMNVSTLELGDSALYLCASSLGVSLGEQYFGPGTRLTVT.

V and J are TRBV5-1 and TRBJ2-4; TRBD1 might be the D (6 bases). The CDR3 has 17 residues. V lost 4 bases to trimming and J lost 2 bases, with 19 bases between them. The germline CDR1 and CDR2 sequences are SGHRS and YFSETQ. As DNA, the CDR3 is TGCGCCAGCAGCCCGGTGGGGGCGCGGTACACCAAAAACATTCAGTACTTC. Amino acids: CASSPVGARYTKNIQYF. The full variable domain, in which reference TRBV5-1 and TRBJ2-4 provide the parts outside the CDR3, is KAGVTQTPRYLIKTRGQQVTLSCSPISGHRSVSWYQQTPGQGLQFLFEYFSETQRNKGNFPGRFSGRQFSNSRSEMNVSTLELGDSALYLCASSPVGARYTKNIQYFGAGTRLSVL.

The chain couples TRBV4-1 to TRBJ2-7, with D uncertain. The ends were cut back, 2 bases at V and 2 bases at J, with 13 bases in the middle. Germline V CDR1 and CDR2: MGHRA, YSYEKL. The CDR3 runs to 15 residues. DNA for the CDR3: TGCGCCAGCAGCCAACCCCGGGCCGGAACCTACGAGCAGTACTTC. It encodes CASSQPRAGTYEQYF.

To note about this clonotype: One end of the junction varies from germline; a read error may be responsible. This rearrangement joins TRBV5-5 to TRBJ2-1; TRBD1 matches at 7 bases. The CDR3 length is 15 residues. Germline V gene sequence: CDR1 SGHKS, CDR2 YYEKEE (reference sequence). For the CDR3, the DNA is TGTGCCAGCAGCTTTTGGACAGGAGCCTATAATGAGCAGTTCTTC. Translating it yields CASSFWTGAYNEQFF.

This clonotype was counted a few times. J is TRBJ1-1 and V is TRBV5-1; the D gene is possibly TRBD1 (5 bases). Trimming took 0 bases from V and 11 from J, leaving 17 bases between them. The germline gives CDR1 SGHRS, CDR2 YFSETQ. This CDR3 has 14 residues. The CDR3 loop is CASSLVAQGTRAFF. The CDR3 DNA reads as TGCGCCAGCAGCTTGGTCGCGCAGGGTACGAGGGCTTTCTTT.

The rearrangement links TRBV29-1 to TRBJ2-4; 9 nucleotides align to TRBD2. Germline loops: CDR1 SQVTM, CDR2 ANQGSEA. This CDR3 spans 13 amino acids. With V trimmed by 7 bases and J by 13 bases, 14 bases remained unmatched. In nucleotides, the CDR3 is TGCAGCGGGTCTAGCGGGGCAAGGGGAGGGCAGTACTTC. Translated, it gives CSGSSGARGGQYF.

The rearrangement joins TRBV18 to TRBJ2-3, with 9 bases aligning to TRBD1. The CDR3 contains 15 residues. Per germline, CDR1 KGHSH and CDR2 LQKENI. The V gene end was trimmed by 6 bases and the J gene end by 3 bases; junction bases not matched to a gene: 7. CDR3 DNA sequence: TGTGCCAGCTCCCTCGGGACAGGGATGACAGATACGCAGTATTTT. Its translation: CASSLGTGMTDTQYF.

The chain is built from TRBV20-1 and TRBJ2-7, with TRBD1 matching 11 bases. The CDR3 contains 15 residues. Unmatched junction bases numbered 3, after V lost 0 bases and J lost 2 bases. Germline assignment: CDR1 DFQATT and CDR2 SNEGSKA (reference sequence). The CDR3 nucleotides are TGCAGTGCTAGAGAGGGGACAGGGGGTACCTACGAGCAGTACTTC. It codes for CSAREGTGGTYEQYF.

This chain links TRBV4-3 with TRBJ1-2; TRBD1 matches 9 bases. V lost 1 base and J lost 4; bases outside the gene matches: 4. The CDR3 spans 15 residues. CDR1 and CDR2 (germline): LGHNA, YSLEER. The CDR3 region has the DNA TGCGCCAGCAGCCAAGGGGACAGGGTTTTCTATGGCTACACCTTC. It translates to CASSQGDRVFYGYTF.

This chain links TRBV5-6 with TRBJ2-7; no firm D call. Per the germline V gene, CDR1 is SGHDT and CDR2 is YYEEEE. CDR3 size: 12 residues. The V end lost 2 bases, the J end lost 7 bases, and 10 bases lay between the germline ends. CDR3 coding DNA: TGTGCCAGCAGCTTCGAGTGGAATGAGCAGTACTTC. It translates to CASSFEWNEQYF.

This clonotype was found a few times. CDR3 in DNA: TGTGCCAGCAGTTTTACCCGAGGGACAGACTACAATGAGCAGTTCTTC. Translation gives CASSFTRGTDYNEQFF. V usage is TRBV12-3 or TRBV12-4 and J usage is TRBJ2-1; TRBD1 agrees at 7 bases. The CDR3 is 16 residues long. V shed 3 bases, J shed 3 bases, and the junction held 8 bases outside the gene matches.

As for this clonotype: At one boundary the junction diverges from the germline segment, which might be a read error. This chain links TRBV5-1 with TRBJ2-7, with TRBD1 identical over 7 bases. The germline V gene has CDR1 SGHRS and CDR2 YFSETQ. This CDR3 comprises 15 residues. The CDR3 DNA follows: TGCGCCTGCAGCACAGAGACAGGGAAGGGTCGCGAGCAGTACTTC. This gives the protein CACSTETGKGREQYF.

This clonotype showed up just a few times. Written as DNA, the CDR3 is TGTGCCAGCAGCTATCACAATGAGCAGTTCTTC. It is translated as CASSYHNEQFF. The chain combines TRBV6-2 or TRBV6-3 with TRBJ2-1; D gene uncertain. This CDR3 region has 11 residues. Trimming took off 6 bases at V and 5 bases at J, with 5 bases between the two ends. The germline gives CDR1 MNHEY, CDR2 SVGEGT.

This clonotype was observed at least ten times. V is TRBV5-5 and J is TRBJ2-1; TRBD2 might be the D (6 bases). This CDR3 spans 15 amino acids. Trimming took off 5 bases at V and 0 bases at J, with 12 bases between the two ends. Germline CDR1 is SGHKS and CDR2 is YYEKEE (reference sequence). The CDR3 loop is CASSLGRSSYNEQFF. CDR3 nucleotides: TGTGCCAGCAGTTTAGGGAGGAGCTCCTACAATGAGCAGTTCTTC.

The chain carries TRBV20-1 and TRBJ2-1; 11 bases are shared with TRBD2. Losses at the gene ends were 5 bases for V and 6 bases for J; bases not matched to a gene: 6. Germline values: CDR1 DFQATT, CDR2 SNEGSKA (reference sequence). The CDR3 is 14 amino acids. CDR3 nucleotide sequence: TGCAGTGCTCGTGGACTAGCGGGCCTCAATGAGCAGTTCTTC. It is translated as CSARGLAGLNEQFF.

The rearrangement uses TRBV28 and TRBJ2-1, with D possibly matching TRBD1 (5 bases). This CDR3 comprises 16 residues. The germline V gene has CDR1 MDHEN and CDR2 SYDVKM. The germline V and J ends were trimmed by 5 bases and 6 bases, with 20 bases remaining between them. The CDR3: CASSPRLRVFPNEQFF. The CDR3 nucleotides are TGTGCCAGCAGTCCTCGCCTCAGGGTATTTCCCAATGAGCAGTTCTTC.

The chain recombines TRBV7-8 with TRBJ1-5, with 8 nucleotides matching TRBD1. This CDR3 has 17 amino acids. The V and J ends lost 3 bases and 0 bases, in that order; junction bases with no gene match: 7. Germline V gene lookup returns CDR1 SGHVS and CDR2 FQNEAQ. This chain's CDR3 is CASSLDTGGYSNQPQHF. The CDR3 DNA reads TGTGCCAGCAGCTTGGACACAGGGGGATATAGCAATCAGCCCCAGCATTTT.

In DNA, the CDR3 is TGCAGTGCTAGGCGAGGGGGCTACAATCAGCCCCAGCATTTT. This translates into CSARRGGYNQPQHF. The chain carries TRBV20-1 and TRBJ1-5, with 7 bases matching TRBD1. This CDR3 is built from 14 residues. V shed 3 bases and J 3 bases; nucleotides not matched to a gene: 5. Germline values: CDR1 DFQATT, CDR2 SNEGSKA (reference sequence).

The J gene is TRBJ2-1, the V gene TRBV20-1, with 9 nucleotides matching TRBD1. Germline V lookup: CDR1 DFQATT, CDR2 SNEGSKA (reference sequence). With 1 base clipped from V and 7 bases from J, the junction kept 5 bases outside the gene matches. This CDR3 spans 14 amino acids. CDR3 in DNA: TGCAGTGCTAGAGCTGGACAGGGGAGGAATGAGCAGTTCTTC. Protein: CSARAGQGRNEQFF.

The rearrangement joins TRBV2 to TRBJ2-5, with D possibly being TRBD2 (5 bases). The germline CDR1 and CDR2 sequences are SNHLY and FYNNEI. Trimming shortened V by 6 bases and J by 5 bases, and 22 bases separated the two germline ends. This CDR3 is 16 amino acids long. The CDR3 DNA sequence: TGTGCCAGCAGCCCACCCGATGTGGGAGCTGGGGAGACCCAGTACTTC. This encodes CASSPPDVGAGETQYF.

The table lists this clonotype with a few counts. This chain connects TRBV12-3 or TRBV12-4 to TRBJ2-1, with D perhaps matching TRBD1 or TRBD2 (5 bases each). V was trimmed by 4 bases and J by 9 bases, leaving 10 bases between them. The CDR3 is 12 amino acids. The CDR3 DNA sequence: TGTGCCAGCAGTTCGGGGCCAATTGAGCAGTTCTTC. Translated, it gives CASSSGPIEQFF.

This clonotype was detected once. V usage is TRBV3-1 and J usage is TRBJ2-5; D is undetermined. Germline lookup yields CDR1 LGHDT and CDR2 YNNKEL (reference sequence). Trimming cost V 4 bases and J 5 bases, with 8 bases left between them. This CDR3 is built from 12 residues. Here the CDR3 reads CASSRVVETQYF. CDR3 sequence (DNA): TGTGCCAGCAGCCGAGTCGTTGAGACCCAGTACTTC.

J is TRBJ2-5 and V is TRBV7-2; D remains unclear. Deletions cut 4 bases from V and 5 bases from J, with 14 bases between. The V gene's germline CDR1 is SGHTA and CDR2 FQGNSA. The CDR3 has 14 amino acids. CDR3 sequence: CASSWVERGETQYF. CDR3 bases: TGTGCCAGCAGCTGGGTGGAGCGCGGCGAGACCCAGTACTTC.

This sequence joins TRBV12-3 or TRBV12-4 and TRBJ1-5, with unresolved D. V was shortened by 5 bases and J by 3 bases, with 20 bases between the two germline ends. This CDR3 comprises 17 residues. The CDR3 is CASSPRSLIDTNQPQHF. In DNA form, the CDR3 reads TGTGCCAGCAGTCCCCGTTCCTTAATAGACACCAATCAGCCCCAGCATTTT.

The chain uses TRBV6-2 or TRBV6-3 and TRBJ2-3, with a possible D match to TRBD1 (6 bases). V lost 8 bases to trimming and J lost 3 bases, with 21 bases between them. The germline V gene has CDR1 MNHEY and CDR2 SVGEGT. CDR3 size: 16 residues. This CDR3 is CASGPTTGSGTDTQYF. The CDR3 nucleotides are TGTGCCAGCGGCCCCACTACAGGGTCAGGGACAGATACGCAGTATTTT.

This sequence joins TRBV12-3 or TRBV12-4 and TRBJ1-6; TRBD1 might be the D (5 bases). Trimming stripped 5 bases from V and 12 bases from J, with 20 bases between. The CDR3 has 15 amino acids. CDR3 sequence: CASSPRGGRRVPLHF. Written as DNA, the CDR3 is TGTGCCAGCAGTCCCCGGGGGGGTAGGAGGGTACCCCTCCACTTT.